This T cell receptor (beta chain) was sequenced for a study of blood T cell repertoires in COVID-19. Study in general: Samples of COVID-19 (acute and convalescent) were obtained from the United States, Italy and Spain. From T cells, B-cell-depleted T cells, or PBMCs came the material, which was cDNA or gDNA.

As processed by the authors: Using reference gene primer amplification, nucleated cell counts were estimated. Only in-frame clones appear in the TCRdb table, and some are missing; sequencing was by immunoSEQ multiplex PCR. V, J and clone size derive from that table, while D and trimming were established from the DNA sequence. The data contain roughly 250,000 clones, about 85% of them seen just once; the ten biggest clones take up 0.85% to 1%. Trimming took 1 base from V and 0 from J; bases not matched to a gene: 11. Per germline, CDR1 SEHNR and CDR2 FQNEAQ (reference sequence). This CDR3 has 19 amino acids. Only a few counts were recorded for this clone.

The V gene is TRBV7-9, the J gene TRBJ2-3, with TRBD2 identical over 9 bases. What was sequenced was peripheral blood. The sequence came from a human donor with COVID-19, enrolled during active disease. The donor label of this sample is uncertain. CDR3 sequence reads: CASSLGGLAGPSSTDTQYF. The CDR3 DNA reads as TGTGCCAGCAGCTTAGGGGGGCTAGCGGGGCCCTCTAGCACAGATACGCAGTATTTT.